This T cell receptor (beta chain) is drawn from a study of blood T cell repertoires in COVID-19 (dated by TCRdb to the early 2020s). About the full investigation: Collaborator samples came from the United States, Italy and Spain and covered acute and convalescent phases of COVID-19. The material from the prospective study consisted of cDNA or gDNA derived from T cells, B-cell-depleted T cells, or PBMCs. Subjects who had been exposed to COVID-19, were actively infected with it, or had recovered from it provided the deeply sampled blood TCRbeta repertoires that made up the dataset. The repertoires were released in a freely available public database intended as a resource for research on the immune response to SARS-CoV-2. Samples were obtained from the ongoing ImmuneRACE study (first 160 participants) and from 950 to 1,500 subjects provided by 6 global collaborators. Nearly every sample came with metadata listing a de-identified subject ID, COVID-19 status, age in years and sex. Where available, HLA class I and class II types were taken from metadata supplied by the sample provider and were not determined by assay-based typing. The full study reports these points: How much clinical and demographic metadata was included differed by source and by participant, and the metadata was provided uncurated.

The immunoSEQ Assay, a bias-controlled multiplex PCR, was used to amplify TCRbeta CDR3 regions from genomic DNA. The paper's processing steps were these. Nucleated cell counts per sample were estimated from amplification of reference gene primers within the assay. To quantify the absolute abundance of each unique TCRbeta CDR3 rearrangement, sequence reads were collapsed and filtered. For each sample, productive Simpson clonality was calculated as the square root of Simpson's diversity index across productive rearrangements. What TCRdb holds here is the immuneACCESS table cut down to in-frame rearrangements. Part of the clones is not present; checked against another copy, under half of the missing clones reflect an unresolved V gene, and the others are unexplained. D and trimming were read from the DNA, whereas the V and J calls and clone size are those reported in that table. A total of approximately 300,000 clones appear in this sample, around 81% of them only once. The ten biggest clones cover 15% to 19% of the sample.

Only a few counts were recorded for this clone. The antigen it recognizes is unknown. No much larger clone exists at a distance of one base, and base qualities are not known. Sequences SGDLS (CDR1) and YYNGEE (CDR2) are obtained from the germline V gene. Relative to germline, V is missing 0 bases and J is missing 6 bases, with 7 bases of the junction outside any gene match. The CDR3 runs 15 amino acids, cysteine and phenylalanine included. The kept DNA is CDR3 alone, 45 bases in frame from the first base. At one collaborating source in Seattle, patients were enrolled during active infection and were followed longitudinally through the course of disease. Each collaborating institution followed its own protocols to collect whole blood in K2EDTA tubes. Collaborator samples were shipped for TCRbeta analysis as frozen whole blood, isolated PBMCs, or DNA extracted from either sample type.

The specimen sequenced was peripheral blood. The sequence joins TRBV9 to TRBJ2-5; 8 central nucleotides agree with TRBD1. This TCR derives from a person aged 65 to 85 with COVID-19, enrolled during active disease. The CDR3 is CASSVEETGDQTQYF. The DNA is as follows: TGTGCCAGCAGCGTAGAAGAGACAGGGGATCAGACCCAGTACTTC.